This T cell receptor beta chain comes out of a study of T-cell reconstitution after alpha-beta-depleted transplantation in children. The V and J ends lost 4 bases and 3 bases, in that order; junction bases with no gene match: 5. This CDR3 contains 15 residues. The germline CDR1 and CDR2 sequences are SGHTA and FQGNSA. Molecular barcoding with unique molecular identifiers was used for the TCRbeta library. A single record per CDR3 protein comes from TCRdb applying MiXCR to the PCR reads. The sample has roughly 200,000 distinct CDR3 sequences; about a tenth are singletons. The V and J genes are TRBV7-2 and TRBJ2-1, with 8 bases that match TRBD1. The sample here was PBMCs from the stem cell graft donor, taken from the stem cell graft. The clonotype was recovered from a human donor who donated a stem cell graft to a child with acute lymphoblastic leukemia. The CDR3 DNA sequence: TGTGCCAGCAGCTCAAGGACAGGGAGCTACAATGAGCAGTTCTTC. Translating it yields CASSSRTGSYNEQFF.